This TCR beta chain was sequenced in a study of CD4 T cells in relation to SARS-CoV-2 and coronaviruses. About the study: After roughly 11 days of antigen culture, PBMC TCR beta CDR3s were sequenced. Shared crossreactive spike epitopes were mapped to their HLA restriction.

Naive or memory CD4+ cells were cultured 1:1 with T cell-depleted PBMCs plus CEF. V was trimmed by 5 bases and J by 6 bases, leaving 11 bases between them. This CDR3 contains 13 residues. Germline V CDR1 and CDR2: LNHDA, SQIVND (reference sequence). Some clones are missing from TCRdb's copy, which holds only in-frame ones; the method was immunoSEQ multiplex PCR. The table includes 38,000 or so clones, around 77% detected once. General observations from the study: SARS-CoV-2-driven expansion was significantly weaker in crossreactive than monoreactive clones.

With respect to this clone: What it binds is unknown.

The receptor was derived from an adult with COVID-19. The chain employs TRBV19 and TRBJ2-1; a weak D match, TRBD2 (6 bases). What was sequenced was memory CD4+ T cells from PBMCs, cultured in vitro. In nucleotides, the CDR3 is TGTGCCAGTAGTTACGGACTAACCAATGAGCAGTTCTTC. Amino acids: CASSYGLTNEQFF.